Below, 32 T cell receptor beta chains from the same sample are listed, as sequenced in a study of T cell responses to AZD1222 COVID-19 vaccine. Sequenced by immunoSEQ multiplex PCR; TCRdb stores in-frame clones only, minus some. This sample has around 130,000 clones, with 70% to 90% found just once. The sample consisted of peripheral blood, taken on day 0 of AZD1222 vaccination. All receptors come from an adult in good health.

The chain employs TRBV28 and TRBJ2-3; D call uncertain. This CDR3 region has 12 residues. V lost 6 bases and J lost 0, with 4 bases in between. Germline V lookup: CDR1 MDHEN, CDR2 SYDVKM. The CDR3 loop reads CASRVSTDTQYF. As DNA, the CDR3 is TGTGCCAGCAGAGTTAGCACAGATACGCAGTATTTT.

The chain couples TRBV6-1 to TRBJ2-7; no clear D. The germline CDR1 and CDR2 sequences are MNHNS and SASEGT. V was pared by 2 bases and J by 0 bases, with 11 bases between. The CDR3 runs to 15 residues. The CDR3 sequence is CASSEQPIPSYEQYF. The CDR3 DNA follows: TGTGCCAGCAGTGAACAGCCAATCCCCTCCTACGAGCAGTACTTC.

V gene TRBV19 combines with J gene TRBJ2-5; 9 positions match TRBD2. From germline, CDR1 is LNHDA and CDR2 SQIVND (reference sequence). The junction had 6 bases not matched to a gene; V was cut back by 2 bases and J by 5 bases. The CDR3 totals 15 residues. The CDR3 DNA reads as TGTGCCAGTAGTATAATAGCGGGAGTCCGGGAGACCCAGTACTTC. It is translated as CASSIIAGVRETQYF.

This clone was detected only a few times. This chain uses TRBV6-5 with TRBJ2-1; TRBD1 agrees at 8 bases. This CDR3 comprises 14 residues. From germline, CDR1 is MNHEY and CDR2 SVGAGI. The J segment lost 7 bases and the V segment lost 6 bases, leaving 8 bases of the junction unmatched. The CDR3 loop is CASRRTGRNNEQFF. CDR3 sequence (DNA): TGTGCCAGCAGAAGGACAGGGAGGAATAATGAGCAGTTCTTC.

V usage is TRBV18 and J usage is TRBJ2-3, with 9 bases identical to TRBD1. The CDR3 runs 16 residues. Germline V gene sequence: CDR1 KGHSH, CDR2 LQKENI. The V and J ends lost 3 bases and 5 bases, in that order; junction bases with no gene match: 9. CDR3 region: CASSPLGQGRGDTQYF. CDR3 coding DNA: TGTGCCAGCTCACCCCTTGGACAGGGGCGAGGAGATACGCAGTATTTT.

The rearrangement links TRBV4-2 to TRBJ2-7; D assignment may be TRBD1 or TRBD2 (5 bases each). V was cut by 4 bases and J by 2 bases, with 12 bases left in between. The CDR3 contains 14 residues. Germline CDR1 reads LGHNA; CDR2 reads YNFKEQ. The CDR3 region is CASSLRDEAYEQYF. The CDR3, as DNA: TGTGCCAGCAGCCTCCGGGACGAAGCCTACGAGCAGTACTTC.

The V gene is TRBV6-1, the J gene TRBJ2-7; no clear D gene. The CDR3 contains 18 residues. Per the germline V gene, CDR1 is MNHNS and CDR2 is SASEGT. V lost 0 bases, J lost 3 bases, and 21 bases lay in between. DNA for the CDR3: TGTGCCAGCAGTGAAGCGGTCAATTTTGTAGGGCCCGGCTACGAGCAGTACTTC. Its protein is CASSEAVNFVGPGYEQYF.

The genes are TRBV12-5 and TRBJ2-1, with D unclear. V dropped 5 bases and J dropped 0 bases, with 2 bases sitting between them. The CDR3 has 12 amino acids. Looked up from germline, CDR1 is LGHNT and CDR2 is FRNRAP. The CDR3 region is CASGPSYNEQFF. The CDR3 nucleotides read TGTGCTAGTGGTCCCTCCTACAATGAGCAGTTCTTC.

The chain joins TRBV6-5 to TRBJ2-7, with D perhaps matching TRBD1 (5 bases). CDR1 is MNHEY, CDR2 SVGAGI, per germline. V was pared by 8 bases and J by 3 bases, with 17 bases between. The CDR3 sequence is 14 residues long. The DNA for the CDR3 is TGTGCCAGCTCCCCATCCGGCGGACACTACGAGCAGTACTTC. Its protein is CASSPSGGHYEQYF.

The chain has TRBV24-1 and TRBJ1-2; D unresolved. The germline V and J ends were trimmed by 1 base and 0 bases, with 8 bases remaining between them. This CDR3 spans 15 amino acids. Germline V lookup: CDR1 KGHDR, CDR2 SFDVKD. CDR3 coding DNA: TGTGCCACCAGTGATTTCGGCAAAGCTAACTATGGCTACACCTTC. This gives the protein CATSDFGKANYGYTF.

This clone was picked up a small number of times. The V and J genes are TRBV4-1 and TRBJ1-5, with D uncertain. The CDR3 contains 18 residues. Germline V lookup: CDR1 MGHRA, CDR2 YSYEKL. V was pared by 2 bases and J by 0 bases, with 17 bases between. The CDR3 sequence is CASSQPPSSSYSNQPQHF. CDR3 bases: TGCGCCAGCAGCCAACCACCGTCGAGTTCCTATAGCAATCAGCCCCAGCATTTT.

The V and J genes are TRBV27 and TRBJ1-1; D remains unclear. The CDR3 totals 15 residues. V was trimmed by 2 bases and J by 0 bases, leaving 10 bases between them. Germline values: CDR1 MNHEY, CDR2 SMNVEV (reference sequence). The CDR3 reads CASSLVGVLNTEAFF. The CDR3 nucleotides are TGTGCCAGCAGTTTAGTCGGAGTGTTGAACACTGAAGCTTTCTTT.

The gene calls are TRBV7-6 and TRBJ2-3; the D is unclear. The germline gives CDR1 SGHVS, CDR2 FNYEAQ. Between the trimmed V and J ends, which lost 5 bases and 2 bases, there was a span of 11 bases. The CDR3 is 14 residues long. The CDR3, as DNA: TGTGCCAGCAGCCCCACTCAGCCCACAGATACGCAGTATTTT. Protein: CASSPTQPTDTQYF.

CDR3 coding DNA: TGTGCCAGCTCACCTAGTAAGGGGAGCTCCTACAATGAGCAGTTCTTC. Protein product: CASSPSKGSSYNEQFF. The V call is TRBV18, the J call TRBJ2-1, with D perhaps assigned TRBD1 or TRBD2 (5 bases each). Germline V gene sequence: CDR1 KGHSH, CDR2 LQKENI. Trimming stripped 3 bases from V and 0 bases from J, with 12 bases between. The CDR3 is made up of 16 amino acids.

This clone was seen repeatedly, ten times or more. The chain combines TRBV18 with TRBJ1-3; D gene uncertain. Deletions cut 2 bases from V and 0 bases from J, with 5 bases between. Germline values: CDR1 KGHSH, CDR2 LQKENI. This CDR3 spans 14 amino acids. CDR3 residues: CASSPGDSGNTIYF. In DNA form, the CDR3 reads TGTGCCAGCTCACCAGGGGACTCTGGAAACACCATATATTTT.

J is TRBJ2-7 and V is TRBV27, with TRBD2 matching 7 bases. Germline V CDR1 and CDR2: MNHEY, SMNVEV (reference sequence). The CDR3 is made up of 15 amino acids. Trimming at V came to 3 bases and at J to 0 bases, leaving 5 bases not matched to a gene. CDR3 in DNA: TGTGCCAGCAGTTTTTGGGGGGGTAGCTCCTACGAGCAGTACTTC. This gives the protein CASSFWGGSSYEQYF.

This sequence joins TRBV4-1 and TRBJ1-5, with no clear D. Per the germline V gene, CDR1 is MGHRA and CDR2 is YSYEKL. This CDR3 has 17 amino acids. V was cut by 3 bases and J by 7 bases, with 22 bases left in between. The CDR3 protein is CASSHDTRMADGQPQHF. CDR3 DNA sequence: TGCGCCAGCAGCCACGATACCCGTATGGCCGATGGACAGCCCCAGCATTTT.

As regards this clone: Sequence at one end of the junction differs from germline and may be a read error. The genes are TRBV6-5 and TRBJ1-1; the D is unclear. Germline V gene sequence: CDR1 MNHEY, CDR2 SVGAGI. The CDR3 covers 11 residues. The CDR3 protein is CAGRTNTEAFF. DNA for the CDR3: TGTGCCGGCAGGACGAACACTGAAGCTTTCTTT.

The gene calls are TRBV5-4 and TRBJ2-3; 8 bases are shared with TRBD1. The germline V gene has CDR1 SGHNT and CDR2 YYREEE (reference sequence). The CDR3 has 14 residues. Trimming removed 5 bases from V and 6 bases from J; junction bases left unmatched: 8. CDR3 in amino acids: CASSTDRVRDTQYF. The CDR3 DNA sequence: TGTGCCAGCAGTACGGACAGGGTGAGGGATACGCAGTATTTT.

The chain combines TRBV2 with TRBJ1-6; 8 bases align to TRBD1. CDR3 length: 13 residues. The germline V gene encodes CDR1 SNHLY and CDR2 FYNNEI. The V segment lost 5 bases and the J segment 9 bases; nucleotides outside the gene matches: 3. CDR3 DNA sequence: TGTGCCAGCAGTCTACAGGGGGGTTCACCCCTCCACTTT. The encoded protein is CASSLQGGSPLHF.

The V call is TRBV19, the J call TRBJ2-1; D not certain. The CDR3 loop spans 13 amino acids. Germline assignment: CDR1 LNHDA and CDR2 SQIVND (reference sequence). Trimming pared 9 bases from V and 6 bases from J, leaving 15 bases between. The CDR3 loop is CASSPEPFNEQFF. As DNA, the CDR3 is TGTGCCAGCTCGCCGGAACCGTTCAATGAGCAGTTCTTC.

This chain joins TRBV11-3 and TRBJ1-2; maybe TRBD1 (6 bases). The CDR3 has 13 amino acids. V was clipped by 3 bases and J by 7 bases, with 12 bases between them. CDR1 SGHNT and CDR2 YENEEA come from the germline V gene. The CDR3 DNA follows: TGTGCCAGCAGCTTGCAGGGGATGAGTGGCTACACCTTC. Its translation: CASSLQGMSGYTF. Supplemented by reference TRBV11-3 and TRBJ1-2, the full variable domain reads EAGVVQSPRYKIIEKKQPVAFWCNPISGHNTLYWYLQNLGQGPELLIRYENEEAVDDSQLPKDRFSAERLKGVDSTLKIQPAELGDSAVYLCASSLQGMSGYTFGSGTRLTVV.

This rearrangement joins TRBV6-5 to TRBJ2-6, with D perhaps matching TRBD1 (6 bases). The CDR3 runs to 15 residues. V dropped 5 bases and J dropped 3 bases, with 11 bases sitting between them. The germline CDR1 and CDR2 sequences are MNHEY and SVGAGI. The CDR3 DNA reads as TGTGCCAGCAGTAAACAGGGACGTGGGGCCAACGTCCTGACTTTC. Encoded protein: CASSKQGRGANVLTF.

V gene TRBV19 combines with J gene TRBJ1-4; 8 positions match TRBD1. Losses at the gene ends were 6 bases for V and 8 bases for J; bases not matched to a gene: 11. CDR3 length: 15 amino acids. The germline CDR1 and CDR2 sequences are LNHDA and SQIVND (reference sequence). The CDR3 region is CASRPGQGRVEKLFF. The CDR3 nucleotides are TGTGCCAGTAGACCTGGACAGGGCAGAGTGGAAAAACTGTTTTTT.

The CDR3 nucleotides are TGTGCCAGAAGCGCCTCACAGGGAACGAGGACTGAAGCTTTCTTT. This translates into CARSASQGTRTEAFF. V usage is TRBV5-3 and J usage is TRBJ1-1; a weak D match, TRBD1 (6 bases). TRBV5-3 is identified as an open reading frame with a role that is uncertain. Trimming stripped 4 bases from V and 5 bases from J, with 18 bases between. The CDR3 runs to 15 residues.

This clone was counted a single time. This chain links TRBV7-3 with TRBJ2-3; possible D gene TRBD2, 6 bases. The CDR3 consists of 16 residues. Trimming pared 1 base from V and 0 bases from J, leaving 11 bases between. Looked up from germline, CDR1 is SGHTA and CDR2 is FQGTGA. The CDR3 loop reads CASSLIPGLSTDTQYF. For the CDR3, the DNA is TGTGCCAGCAGCTTAATTCCAGGACTAAGCACAGATACGCAGTATTTT.

The chain has TRBV30 and TRBJ2-7; D is tentatively TRBD1 or TRBD2 (5 bases each). With 8 bases removed from V and 5 bases from J, the gap between germline ends came to 13 bases. Germline assignment: CDR1 GTSNPN and CDR2 SVGIG (reference sequence). The CDR3 is 11 amino acids. CDR3 protein: CAGTRVNEQYF. DNA for the CDR3: TGTGCCGGGACGCGGGTGAACGAGCAGTACTTC.

This rearrangement joins TRBV5-1 to TRBJ2-7; D ambiguous. Per germline, CDR1 SGHRS and CDR2 YFSETQ. The CDR3 is made up of 15 amino acids. V was shortened by 1 base and J by 2 bases, with 13 bases between the two germline ends. The DNA of the CDR3 is TGCGCCAGCAGCTTGCAGGACCTAAGGGCCTACGAGCAGTACTTC. Its protein product is CASSLQDLRAYEQYF.

The chain links TRBV6-5 to TRBJ1-1; D uncertain. Germline values: CDR1 MNHEY, CDR2 SVGAGI. With 6 bases removed from V and 0 bases from J, the gap between germline ends came to 14 bases. The CDR3 is 15 amino acids. In nucleotides, the CDR3 is TGTGCCAGCAGCTTCGGATCGGGTATGAACACTGAAGCTTTCTTT. Translation: CASSFGSGMNTEAFF.

This chain links TRBV6-6 with TRBJ2-4; D perhaps matches TRBD2 (5 bases). CDR1 and CDR2 from the germline V gene are MNHNY and SVGAGI (reference sequence). The CDR3 length is 16 residues. V was cut by 2 bases and J by 0 bases, with 11 bases left in between. CDR3 amino acids: CASSYPGFLAKNIQYF. The DNA for the CDR3 is TGTGCCAGCAGTTACCCGGGATTTCTAGCCAAAAACATTCAGTACTTC.

The genes are TRBV5-6 and TRBJ2-3, with D tentatively TRBD2 (5 bases). The V gene's germline CDR1 is SGHDT and CDR2 YYEEEE. This CDR3 spans 14 amino acids. V lost 4 bases and J 8 bases, leaving 17 bases between the germline ends. CDR3 residues: CASSHRGSSGTQYF. CDR3 DNA: TGTGCCAGCAGCCATCGAGGGTCCTCCGGTACGCAGTATTTT.

The sample holds one count of this clone. This chain links TRBV4-1 with TRBJ1-2, with D possibly being TRBD1 (5 bases). The CDR3 sequence is 14 residues long. V lost 10 bases, J lost 2 bases, and 17 bases lay in between. CDR1 is MGHRA and CDR2 is YSYEKL in the germline V gene. This CDR3 reads CATRRAGRNYGYTF. The DNA for the CDR3 is TGCGCCACCAGGAGGGCAGGGAGGAACTATGGCTACACCTTC.